This TCR beta chain was observed in a study of T cell changes during pregnancy in multiple sclerosis. Method: immunoSEQ multiplex PCR; TCRdb's copy keeps in-frame clones and lacks some. The sample contains just under 50,000 clones, roughly 94% of which appear only once. V shed 1 base and J 4 bases; nucleotides not matched to a gene: 4. The CDR3 loop spans 15 amino acids. CDR1 and CDR2 (germline): LNHNV, YYDKDF (reference sequence). The V gene is TRBV15, the J gene TRBJ1-1, with 9 bases aligning to TRBD1. This material consisted of CD4+ T cells from peripheral blood mononuclear cells, taken in the third trimester of pregnancy. This TCR came from a female donor with multiple sclerosis, enrolled in a pregnancy study. DNA of the CDR3: TGTGCCACCAGCAGAGCCGGGACAGGGTCCACTGAAGCTTTCTTT. It specifies CATSRAGTGSTEAFF.